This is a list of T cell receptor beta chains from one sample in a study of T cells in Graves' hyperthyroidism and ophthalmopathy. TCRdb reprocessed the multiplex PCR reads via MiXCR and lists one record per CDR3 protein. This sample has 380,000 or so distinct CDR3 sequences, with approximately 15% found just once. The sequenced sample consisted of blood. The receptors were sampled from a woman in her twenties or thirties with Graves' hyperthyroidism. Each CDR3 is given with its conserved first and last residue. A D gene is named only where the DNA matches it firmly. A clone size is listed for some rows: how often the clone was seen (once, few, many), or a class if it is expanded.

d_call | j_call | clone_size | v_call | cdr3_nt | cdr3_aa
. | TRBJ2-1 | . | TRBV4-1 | TGCGCCAGCAGCCAAGATTATCCCGGGACTCCTAGCTCCTACAATGAGCAGTTCTTC | CASSQDYPGTPSSYNEQFF
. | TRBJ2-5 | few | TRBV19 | TGTGCCAGTAGTATGAGGGAACTTCGGGAGACCCAGTACTTC | CASSMRELRETQYF
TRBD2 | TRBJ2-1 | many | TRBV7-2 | TGTGCCAGCAATCCAAGGGGACTAGGATTTAATGAGCAGTTCTTC | CASNPRGLGFNEQFF
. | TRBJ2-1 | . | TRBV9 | TGTGCCAGCAGCGTAGGGGCAGGGAATGTCAATGAGCAGTTCTTC | CASSVGAGNVNEQFF
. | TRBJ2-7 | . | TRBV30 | TGTGCCTGGGGGACGGTCGTCTGGGAGCAGTACTTC | CAWGTVVWEQYF
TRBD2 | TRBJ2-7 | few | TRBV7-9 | TGTGCCAGCAGCTTTTCCGGGACTAGCGGGACCCACGAGCAGTACTTC | CASSFSGTSGTHEQYF
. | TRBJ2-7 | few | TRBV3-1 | TGTGCCAGCAGCCAAGGTCAGAAAGGGGGGGTTCGAATTAGCTACGAGCAGTACTTC | CASSQGQKGGVRISYEQYF
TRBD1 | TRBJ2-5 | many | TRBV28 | TGTGCCACCCCGACAGGGCGGGAGACCCAGTACTTC | CATPTGRETQYF
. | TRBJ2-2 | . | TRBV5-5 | TGTGCCAGCAGCTTCAAGGGCCGGGACACCGGGGAGCTGTTTTTT | CASSFKGRDTGELFF
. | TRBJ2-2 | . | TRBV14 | TGTGCCAGCAGCCAAGATGGCCGTTGGCGGCTCACCGGGGAGCTGTTTTTT | CASSQDGRWRLTGELFF
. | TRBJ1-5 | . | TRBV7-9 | TGTGCCAGCAGCCCCGCCGACAGAAATCAGCCCCAGCATTTT | CASSPADRNQPQHF
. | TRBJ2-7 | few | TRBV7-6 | TGTGCCAGCAGCTTACAGTGGGAAAGCGAGCAGTACTTC | CASSLQWESEQYF
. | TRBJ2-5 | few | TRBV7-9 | TGTGCCAGCAGCTTTTTCCCAGAGGGGGAGGTCGGGACCCAGTACTTC | CASSFFPEGEVGTQYF
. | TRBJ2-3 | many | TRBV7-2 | TGTGCCAGCAGCCCCCAGGGGGGTGGCAAGGCCACAGATACGCAGTATTTT | CASSPQGGGKATDTQYF
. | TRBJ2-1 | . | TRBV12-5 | TGTGCTAGTGGTTTTGGGGGAAGTACCCACAATGAGCAGTTCTTC | CASGFGGSTHNEQFF
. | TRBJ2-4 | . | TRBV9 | TGTGCCAGCAGCGTAGAGGGAGCTTCGGGGATTCAGTACTTC | CASSVEGASGIQYF
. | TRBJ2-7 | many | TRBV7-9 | TGTGCCAGCAGCCCCAGGACTTTCGGCCCTTACGAGCAGTACTTC | CASSPRTFGPYEQYF
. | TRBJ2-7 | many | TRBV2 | TGTGCCAGCTTTCCCTTGAGCGAAACCTACGAGCAGTACTTC | CASFPLSETYEQYF
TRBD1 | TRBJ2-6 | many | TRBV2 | TGTGCCAGCAGTGGGACCGGGACAGTAAATTCTGGGGCCAACGTCCTGACTTTC | CASSGTGTVNSGANVLTF
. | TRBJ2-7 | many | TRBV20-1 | TGCAGTGCTAGCACGATCGAGCAGTACTTC | CSASTIEQYF
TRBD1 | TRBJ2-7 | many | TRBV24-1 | TGTGCCACCAGCGGCCGCTCCGGGACAGGGGTCTACGAGCAGTACTTC | CATSGRSGTGVYEQYF
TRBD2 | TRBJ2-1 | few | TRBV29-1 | TGCAGCGTTGTAGGGCGGGAGGTATACAATGAGCAGTTCTTC | CSVVGREVYNEQFF
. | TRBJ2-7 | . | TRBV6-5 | TGTGCCAGCAGTTACGATAAGCAGTACGAGCAGTACTTC | CASSYDKQYEQYF
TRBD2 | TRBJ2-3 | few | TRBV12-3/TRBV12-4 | TGTGCCAGCAGGCGGCGGGGGGGCACAGATACGCAGTATTTT | CASRRRGGTDTQYF
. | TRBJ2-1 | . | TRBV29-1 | TGCAGCGGGAGATCAGGGAACAATGAGCAGTTCTTC | CSGRSGNNEQFF
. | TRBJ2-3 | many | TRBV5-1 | TGCGCCAGCAGCTTGAGCGTGGATACGCAGTATTTT | CASSLSVDTQYF
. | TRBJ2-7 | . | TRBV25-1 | TGTGCCAGCAGCGGGAGCGTCTACGAGCAGTACTTC | CASSGSVYEQYF
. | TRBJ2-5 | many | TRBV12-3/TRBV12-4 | TGTGCCAGCAGTTTTTCAGGGACTGATTCCGAGACCCAGTACTTC | CASSFSGTDSETQYF
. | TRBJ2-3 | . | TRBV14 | TGTGCCAGCAGCCCCATGGGGCAGGGAGATACGCAGTATTTT | CASSPMGQGDTQYF
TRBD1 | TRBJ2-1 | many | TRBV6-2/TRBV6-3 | TGTGCCGGCGAGACTCCGGGACAGGGATCTGGGAATGAGCAGTTCTTC | CAGETPGQGSGNEQFF
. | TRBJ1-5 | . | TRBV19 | TGTGCCAGTAGTAGCCTTTTAGGAGGAAGCAATCAGCCCCAGCATTTT | CASSSLLGGSNQPQHF
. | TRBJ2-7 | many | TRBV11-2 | TGTGCCAGCAGCTTCCAGGGGTGGCGGGGCTACGAGCAGTACTTC | CASSFQGWRGYEQYF
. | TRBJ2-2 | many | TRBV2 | TGTGCCAGCAGTGAGACCCACTCCACCGGGGAGCTGTTTTTT | CASSETHSTGELFF
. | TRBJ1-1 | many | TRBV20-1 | TGCAGTGCTTGGGGGGACGGAAACACTGAAGCTTTCTTT | CSAWGDGNTEAFF
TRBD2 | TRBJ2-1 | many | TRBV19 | TGTGCCAGTAGTTTTGGGCGGGGGGGGTCCTACAATGAGCAGTTCTTC | CASSFGRGGSYNEQFF
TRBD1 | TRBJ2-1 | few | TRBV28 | TGTGCCAGCAGTTTACCCGGGACAGGGGTATACAATGAGCAATTCTTC | CASSLPGTGVYNEQFF
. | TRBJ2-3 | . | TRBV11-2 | TGTGCCAGCAGCTTGGGGAGGACTAAACGCACAGATACGCAGTATTTT | CASSLGRTKRTDTQYF
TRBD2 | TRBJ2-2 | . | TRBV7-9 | TGTGCCAGCAGCTTACTAGCGGGAGTCATCGCGAACACCGGGGAGCTGTTTTTT | CASSLLAGVIANTGELFF
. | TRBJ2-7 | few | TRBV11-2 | TGTGCCAGCAGCTTAGAGCGGGGTTCCTACGAGCAGTACTTC | CASSLERGSYEQYF
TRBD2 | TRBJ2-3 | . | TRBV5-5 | TGTGCCAGCAGCTTTGGAAGACTAGCGGGGACAGATACGCAGTATTTT | CASSFGRLAGTDTQYF
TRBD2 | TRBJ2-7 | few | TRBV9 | TGTGCCAGCAGCGAAACTAGCGGGCACTACGAGCAGTACTTC | CASSETSGHYEQYF
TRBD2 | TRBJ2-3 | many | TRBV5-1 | TGCGCCAGCAGCTTATGGGAGGGCCTCCTCACAGATACGCAGTATTTT | CASSLWEGLLTDTQYF
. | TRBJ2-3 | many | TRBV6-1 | TGTGCCAGCAGTTACGGTGGCCATACGCAGTATTTT | CASSYGGHTQYF
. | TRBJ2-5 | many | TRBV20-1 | TGCAGTGCTAGTACTGGGACGGGGGAGACCCAGTACTTC | CSASTGTGETQYF
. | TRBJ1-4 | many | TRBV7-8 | TGTGCCAGCAGCTCCGGAGCCCAGGCGACTAATGAAAAACTGTTTTTT | CASSSGAQATNEKLFF